This is a list of T cell receptor beta chains from one sample in a study of shared clonotypes between healthy human individuals. The protocol was immunoSEQ multiplex PCR, while the TCRdb copy is restricted to in-frame clones and leaves out a portion. The sample has about 820,000 clones; almost 95% are singletons. Sequencing input: naive CD8+ T cells sorted from blood. The receptors derive from a man aged 30-40 years in good health. The CDR3 runs from the conserved cysteine through the conserved F or W. Each record gives: V gene, CDR3 protein.

TRBV4-1 | CASSQAPGGRDTGELFF
TRBV7-8 | CASTLGRGQETQYF
TRBV6-1 | CASSERGSPYEQYF
TRBV9 | CASSVGRGPETQYF
TRBV2 | CASRSPGQVSYEQYF
TRBV7-8 | CASSSRTDGTSYEQYF
TRBV27 | CASSPFSGTSNQPQHF
TRBV5-1 | CASSLTGTGMLRGEQYF
TRBV7-9 | CASSPYSGGSYEQYF
TRBV10-1 | CASSESQRGAYHQETQYF
TRBV27 | CASSPVQGNTEAFF
TRBV7-9 | CASSLSPGEQYF
TRBV5-6 | CASSLAGGRELFF
TRBV5-1 | CASSRQGDQPQHF
TRBV19 | CASSRQGSNQPQHF
TRBV27 | CASSTNREWFF
TRBV7-9 | CASSAGLAGDNEQYF
TRBV7-6 | CASSLGPGQEITGELFF
TRBV11-2 | CASSPQAGGFGYNEQFF
TRBV7-9 | CASSFPRLYNEQFF